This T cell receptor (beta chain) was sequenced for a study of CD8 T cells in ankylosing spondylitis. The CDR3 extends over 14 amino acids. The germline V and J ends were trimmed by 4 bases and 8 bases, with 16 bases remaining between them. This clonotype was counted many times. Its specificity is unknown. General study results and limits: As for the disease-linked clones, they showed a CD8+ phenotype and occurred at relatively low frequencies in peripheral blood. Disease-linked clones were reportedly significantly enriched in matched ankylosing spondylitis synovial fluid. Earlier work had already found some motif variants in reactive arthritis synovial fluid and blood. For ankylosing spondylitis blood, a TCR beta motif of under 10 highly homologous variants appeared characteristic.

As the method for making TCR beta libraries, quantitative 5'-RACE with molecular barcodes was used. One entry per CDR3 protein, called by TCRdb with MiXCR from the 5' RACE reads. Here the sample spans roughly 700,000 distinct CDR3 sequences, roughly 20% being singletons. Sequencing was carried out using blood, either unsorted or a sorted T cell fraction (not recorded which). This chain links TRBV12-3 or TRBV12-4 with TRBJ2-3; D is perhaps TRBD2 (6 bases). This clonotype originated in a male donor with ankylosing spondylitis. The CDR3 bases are TGTGCCAGCAGTTCCCGACTAGTAGGGGTTACGCAGTATTTT. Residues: CASSSRLVGVTQYF.